This T cell receptor beta chain was sequenced for a study of Graves' ophthalmopathy and Graves' hyperthyroidism. The TCR beta CDR3 regions underwent amplification from RNA transcripts. Investigators did first-round RT-PCR with HTBI primers, then second-round multiplex PCR. A single record per CDR3 protein comes from TCRdb applying MiXCR to the multiplex PCR reads. This table has 150,000 to 200,000 distinct CDR3 sequences, roughly two fifths appearing once. Germline CDR1 and CDR2: MRHNA and SNTAGT. This CDR3 is built from 13 residues. V shed 7 bases and J shed 8 bases, with 12 bases lying between them. This clonotype was counted many times.

This sequence originates from a man aged 25 to 40 with Graves' ophthalmopathy. The gene calls are TRBV6-4 and TRBJ1-6; D call uncertain. Sequencing input: peripheral blood. CDR3 in amino acids: CASNAPGDSPLHF. The CDR3 DNA follows: TGTGCCAGCAACGCCCCTGGGGATTCACCCCTCCACTTT.